This TCR beta chain was profiled in a study of cytomegalovirus exposure and HLA in healthy donors. The table lists this clone with a count of one. No antigen is known for it. Whole-study findings and limits: A missense variant in DCLRE1C was later tied to TCR beta V- and J-gene trimming. About 87% or about 30% of the time was how often most TCR beta V segments were productive, according to an earlier analysis. Specificity of a few CMV-associated chains for CMV antigens was verified in vitro.

Per the germline V gene, CDR1 is MNHEY and CDR2 is SMNVEV (reference sequence). Deletions cut 0 bases from V and 6 bases from J, with 15 bases between. This CDR3 has 16 amino acids. PCR primers comprised 60 Vbeta and 13 Jbeta primers. The authors' processing: An analysis that came later counted approximately 76 million unique TCR beta chains, 9 million to 12 million shared. Profiling relied on immunoSEQ multiplex PCR, and the TCRdb table lists in-frame clones only, not all of them. V and J calls and clone size follow that table, whereas D and trimming were derived from the DNA. This sample has 220,000 or so clones, with around 86% found just once.

Specimen: PBMCs. The sequence was obtained from a woman aged 35 to 49 in good health and CMV-seronegative. V and J are TRBV27 and TRBJ1-5, with D possibly being TRBD1 (5 bases). The chain's CDR3 is CASSLSRLPGGQPQHF. CDR3 nucleotides: TGTGCCAGCAGTTTATCCCGGCTCCCCGGGGGTCAGCCCCAGCATTTT.